The sequence of this T cell receptor (beta chain) was determined in a study of blood T cell repertoires in COVID-19. Repertoires were generated with immunoSEQ multiplex PCR, while TCRdb's copy carries only in-frame clones and drops some. Here the sample spans more than 150,000 clones, around 80% being singletons. The V gene's germline CDR1 is MDHEN and CDR2 SYDVKM. The CDR3 totals 15 residues. J was trimmed by 2 bases and V by 0 bases; bases with no gene match: 4. The clonotype comes from a man aged 50 or older who had recovered from COVID-19. The sequenced sample consisted of PBMCs or T cells enriched from blood (not recorded which). The chain has TRBV28 and TRBJ2-7; TRBD1 agrees at 7 bases. The CDR3 reads CASSLWGDRAYEQYF. CDR3 bases: TGTGCCAGCAGTTTATGGGGGGACAGAGCCTACGAGCAGTACTTC.